The T cell receptor (beta chain) under discussion was sequenced for a study of T cells in Graves' hyperthyroidism and ophthalmopathy. Researchers amplified the TCR beta CDR3 regions from RNA transcripts. The TCR CDR3 was amplified in a first-round RT-PCR using the HTBI primer set. TCRdb independently ran MiXCR on the multiplex PCR reads; one entry per CDR3 protein. The table records roughly 720,000 distinct CDR3 sequences, approximately 15% of them present only once. This clonotype appeared many times. Its antigen is not known. Study results and limitations: In simple terms, a model built on 13 V-J features told ophthalmopathy apart from stable hyperthyroidism.

The CDR3 is made up of 15 amino acids. Germline CDR1 is ENHRY and CDR2 is SYGVKD. J gave up 4 bases and V 3 bases, and 5 bases lay outside the gene matches. J is TRBJ2-3 and V is TRBV10-3; 9 bases agree with TRBD1. This receptor was identified in a man aged 50-59 years with Graves' hyperthyroidism. The sample taken for sequencing was blood. The CDR3 sequence is CAISEQGARPDTQYF. As DNA, the CDR3 is TGTGCCATCAGTGAACAGGGGGCGCGTCCAGATACGCAGTATTTT.